This entry features one T cell receptor beta chain sequence. The data were obtained in a study of blood T cells in healthy people across ages. CDR3 length equals 14 residues. V was cut by 3 bases and J by 4 bases, with 13 bases left in between. The germline CDR1 and CDR2 sequences are SGDLS and YYNGEE. For the second PCR, which ran for about 7 to 11 cycles, a sample-barcoded 5' primer and a J-beta primer mix were used. TCRdb ran MiXCR on the 5' RACE reads and lists one entry per CDR3 protein. The sample shows about 1,400,000 distinct CDR3 sequences, approximately 60% of them seen only once. The clonotype was recovered from a man aged 18 to 29 in good health. Sequencing was performed on blood. The rearrangement links TRBV9 to TRBJ1-1, with D possibly being TRBD1 (6 bases). The CDR3 nucleotides read TGTGCCAGCAGCGCCGACGGAGGGGGCACTGAAGCTTTCTTT. It is translated as CASSADGGGTEAFF. The entire variable domain, with the rest obtained from reference TRBV9 and TRBJ1-1, is as follows: DSGVTQTPKHLITATGQRVTLRCSPRSGDLSVYWYQQSLDQGLQFLIQYYNGEERAKGNILERFSAQQFPDLHSELNLSSLELGDSALYFCASSADGGGTEAFFGQGTRLTVV.